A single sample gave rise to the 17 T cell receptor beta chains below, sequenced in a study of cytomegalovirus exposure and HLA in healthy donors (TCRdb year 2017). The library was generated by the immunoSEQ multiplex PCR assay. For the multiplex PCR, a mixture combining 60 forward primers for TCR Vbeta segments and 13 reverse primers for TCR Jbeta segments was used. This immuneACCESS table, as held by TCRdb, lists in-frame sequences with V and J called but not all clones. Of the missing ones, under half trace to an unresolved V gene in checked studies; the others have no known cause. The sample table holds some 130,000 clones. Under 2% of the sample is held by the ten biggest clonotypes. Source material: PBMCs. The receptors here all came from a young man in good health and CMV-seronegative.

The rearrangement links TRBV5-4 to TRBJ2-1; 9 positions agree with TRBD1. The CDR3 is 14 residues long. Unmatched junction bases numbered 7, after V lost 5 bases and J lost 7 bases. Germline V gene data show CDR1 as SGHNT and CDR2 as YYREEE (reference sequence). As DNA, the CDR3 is TGTGCCAGCAGAGGGACAGGGTTGATAAATGAGCAGTTCTTC. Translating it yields CASRGTGLINEQFF.

CDR3 sequence: CASSPGQVEHTIYF. The CDR3 nucleotides are TGTGCCAGTAGCCCGGGACAAGTTGAGCACACCATATATTTT. V gene TRBV19 combines with J gene TRBJ1-3; TRBD1 might be the D (6 bases). Germline V lookup: CDR1 LNHDA, CDR2 SQIVND (reference sequence). The CDR3 has 14 amino acids. V dropped 6 bases and J dropped 8 bases, with 17 bases sitting between them.

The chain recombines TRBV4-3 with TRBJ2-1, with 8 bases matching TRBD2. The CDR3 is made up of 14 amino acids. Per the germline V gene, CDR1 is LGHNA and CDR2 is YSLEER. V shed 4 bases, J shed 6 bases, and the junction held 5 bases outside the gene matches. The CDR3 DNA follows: TGCGCCAGCAGCCCCGACGGGAGGGCCAATGAGCAGTTCTTC. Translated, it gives CASSPDGRANEQFF.

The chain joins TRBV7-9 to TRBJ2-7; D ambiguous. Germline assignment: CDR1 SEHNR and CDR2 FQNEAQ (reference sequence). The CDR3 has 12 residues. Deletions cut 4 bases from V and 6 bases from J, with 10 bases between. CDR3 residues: CASSSSVFEQYF. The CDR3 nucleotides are TGTGCCAGCAGCTCATCAGTATTCGAGCAGTACTTC.

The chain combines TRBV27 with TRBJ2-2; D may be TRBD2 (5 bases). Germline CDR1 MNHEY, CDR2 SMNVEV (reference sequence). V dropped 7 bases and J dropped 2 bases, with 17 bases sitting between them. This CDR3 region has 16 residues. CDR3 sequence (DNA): TGTGCCAGCACCCCGGGAAGCGGCCAAAACACCGGGGAGCTGTTTTTT. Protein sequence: CASTPGSGQNTGELFF.

The CDR3 spells CSVESLALGEQFF. The DNA for the CDR3 is TGCAGCGTTGAGTCCCTAGCCTTGGGTGAGCAGTTCTTC. The chain recombines TRBV29-1 with TRBJ2-1, with D perhaps TRBD2 (5 bases). Trimming left V 3 bases short and J 9 bases short, with 15 bases between. Germline-derived CDR1 and CDR2 are SQVTM and ANQGSEA. The CDR3 consists of 13 residues.

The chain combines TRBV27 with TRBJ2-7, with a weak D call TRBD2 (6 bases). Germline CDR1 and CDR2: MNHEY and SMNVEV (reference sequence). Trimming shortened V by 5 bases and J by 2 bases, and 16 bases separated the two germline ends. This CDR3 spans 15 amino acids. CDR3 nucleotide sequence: TGTGCCAGCAGTCTTGCTCTAGCGCCAACCTACGAGCAGTACTTC. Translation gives CASSLALAPTYEQYF.

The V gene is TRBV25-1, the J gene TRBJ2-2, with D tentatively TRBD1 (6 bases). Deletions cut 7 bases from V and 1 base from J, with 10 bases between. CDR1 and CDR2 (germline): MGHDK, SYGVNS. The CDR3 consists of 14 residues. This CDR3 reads CASKGQQNTGELFF. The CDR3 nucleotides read TGTGCCAGCAAAGGACAGCAGAACACCGGGGAGCTGTTTTTT.

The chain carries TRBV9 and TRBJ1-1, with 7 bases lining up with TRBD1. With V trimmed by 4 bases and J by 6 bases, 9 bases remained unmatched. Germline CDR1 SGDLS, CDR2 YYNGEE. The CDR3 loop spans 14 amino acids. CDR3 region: CASSRQGGMAEAFF. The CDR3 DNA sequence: TGTGCCAGCAGCCGACAGGGAGGAATGGCTGAAGCTTTCTTT.

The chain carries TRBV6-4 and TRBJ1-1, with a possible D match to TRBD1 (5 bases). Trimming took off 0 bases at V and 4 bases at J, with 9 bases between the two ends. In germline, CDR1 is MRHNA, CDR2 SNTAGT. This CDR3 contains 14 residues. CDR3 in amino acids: CASSDSSRATEAFF. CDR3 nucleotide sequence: TGTGCCAGCAGTGACTCCTCCAGGGCCACTGAAGCTTTCTTT.

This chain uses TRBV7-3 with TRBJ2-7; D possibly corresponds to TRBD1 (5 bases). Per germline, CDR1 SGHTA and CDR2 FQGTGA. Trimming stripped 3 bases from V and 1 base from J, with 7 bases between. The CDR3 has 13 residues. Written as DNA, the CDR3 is TGTGCCAGCAGCTTGACAGATTCCTACGAGCAGTACTTC. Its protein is CASSLTDSYEQYF.

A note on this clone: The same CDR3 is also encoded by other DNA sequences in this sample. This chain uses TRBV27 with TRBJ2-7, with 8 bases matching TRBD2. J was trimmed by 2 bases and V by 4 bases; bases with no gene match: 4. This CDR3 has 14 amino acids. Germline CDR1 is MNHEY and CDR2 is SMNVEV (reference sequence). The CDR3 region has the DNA TGTGCCAGCAGTTCTCGGGGGGGTCCCTACGAGCAGTACTTC. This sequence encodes CASSSRGGPYEQYF.

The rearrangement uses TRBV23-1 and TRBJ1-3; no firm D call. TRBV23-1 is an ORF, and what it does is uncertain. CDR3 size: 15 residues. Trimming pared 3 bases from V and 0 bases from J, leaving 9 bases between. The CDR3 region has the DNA TGCGCCAGCAGTCAGTCAGCGAACTCTGGAAACACCATATATTTT. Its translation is CASSQSANSGNTIYF.

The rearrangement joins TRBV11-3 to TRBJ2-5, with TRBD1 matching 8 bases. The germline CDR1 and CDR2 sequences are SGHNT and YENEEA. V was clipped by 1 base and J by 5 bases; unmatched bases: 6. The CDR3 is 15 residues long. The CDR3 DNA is TGTGCCAGCAGCTTAGTCGGACAGGGCGGGGAGACCCAGTACTTC. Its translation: CASSLVGQGGETQYF.

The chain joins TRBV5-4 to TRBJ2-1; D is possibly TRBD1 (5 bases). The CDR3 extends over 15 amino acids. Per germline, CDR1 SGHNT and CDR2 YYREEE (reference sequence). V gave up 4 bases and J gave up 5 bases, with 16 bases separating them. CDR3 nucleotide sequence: TGTGCCAGCAGCAGGAACGGACAAAGGAACAATGAGCAGTTCTTC. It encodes CASSRNGQRNNEQFF.

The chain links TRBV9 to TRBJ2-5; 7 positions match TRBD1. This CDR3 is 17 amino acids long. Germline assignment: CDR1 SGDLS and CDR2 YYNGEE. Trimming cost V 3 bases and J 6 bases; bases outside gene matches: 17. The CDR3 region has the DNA TGTGCCAGCAGCGCCGGCCTGACAGGGCCGGCTTGGAAGACCCAGTACTTC. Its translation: CASSAGLTGPAWKTQYF.

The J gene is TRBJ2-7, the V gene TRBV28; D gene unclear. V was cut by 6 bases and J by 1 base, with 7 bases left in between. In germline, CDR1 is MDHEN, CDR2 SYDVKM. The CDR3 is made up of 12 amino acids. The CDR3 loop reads CASRDFSYEQYF. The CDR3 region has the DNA TGTGCCAGCAGAGACTTTTCCTACGAGCAGTACTTC.